This T cell receptor (beta chain) emerged from a study of T cells in Graves' hyperthyroidism and ophthalmopathy. Background on the study: Initial diagnosis, before any treatment, was when peripheral blood was collected. Study conclusions and caveats: From stable hyperthyroidism, ophthalmopathy was set apart by a 13 V-J model.

Diagnosing involved the use of clinical symptoms, serum thyroxine and TRAb, thyroid ultrasound and orbital computed tomography. With respect to this clonotype: Its antigen is still unknown.

The CDR3 is made up of 13 amino acids. Trimming took off 3 bases at V and 4 bases at J, with 9 bases between the two ends. In germline, CDR1 is LNHDA, CDR2 SQIVND (reference sequence). It was RNA transcripts that yielded the amplified TCR beta CDR3 regions. First-round RT-PCR of the TCR CDR3 relied on the HTBI primer set. Via MiXCR, TCRdb re-called the multiplex PCR reads, giving one row per CDR3 protein. The sample has 400,000 to 500,000 distinct CDR3 sequences; over 13% are singletons. The sample taken for sequencing was blood. The chain uses TRBV19 and TRBJ1-2; weak D call: TRBD1 (5 bases). The source of this sequence is a woman under 30 with Graves' hyperthyroidism. The CDR3, as DNA: TGTGCCAGTAGTATCCCCGGGACCTATGGCTACACCTTC. As protein: CASSIPGTYGYTF.